Following are 9 T cell receptor beta chains from one sample sequenced in a study of blood T cell repertoires in COVID-19. Some clones are missing from TCRdb's copy, which holds only in-frame ones; the method was immunoSEQ multiplex PCR. The sample contains tens of thousands of clones, 75% to 90% of which appear only once. The sample consisted of peripheral blood. These TCRs come from a human donor in a cohort sampled during active COVID-19.

This chain connects TRBV11-2 to TRBJ2-7; 8 bases are a match to TRBD2. The CDR3 sequence is 15 residues long. The germline gives CDR1 SGHAT, CDR2 FQNNGV. J gave up 2 bases and V 4 bases, and 7 bases lay outside the gene matches. The CDR3 sequence is CASSSWTSFTYEQYF. CDR3 sequence (DNA): TGTGCCAGCAGCTCTTGGACTAGCTTTACCTACGAGCAGTACTTC.

The chain is built from TRBV28 and TRBJ1-2, with D possibly matching TRBD1 (6 bases). The CDR3 totals 15 residues. V dropped 5 bases and J dropped 7 bases, with 20 bases sitting between them. Germline V gene data show CDR1 as MDHEN and CDR2 as SYDVKM. The CDR3: CASSLSQGSRTGYTF. The CDR3 nucleotides are TGTGCCAGCAGTCTCTCACAGGGTTCCCGGACTGGCTACACCTTC.

The genes are TRBV24-1 and TRBJ2-1, with 7 bases aligning to TRBD2. CDR1 is KGHDR and CDR2 is SFDVKD in the germline V gene. V dropped 2 bases and J dropped 4; count of bases not matched to a gene: 4. This CDR3 contains 15 residues. The CDR3 nucleotides read TGTGCCACCAGTGATTCGGGAGGATCATACAATGAGCAGTTCTTC. Encoded protein: CATSDSGGSYNEQFF.

This sequence joins TRBV27 and TRBJ2-7; 10 positions match TRBD2. This CDR3 is 14 amino acids long. V lost 5 bases to trimming and J lost 4 bases; unmatched junction nucleotides: 5. The germline V gene has CDR1 MNHEY and CDR2 SMNVEV (reference sequence). CDR3 amino acids: CASSHGTSVYEQYF. In DNA form, the CDR3 reads TGTGCCAGCAGTCACGGGACTAGCGTATACGAGCAGTACTTC.

The J gene is TRBJ1-1, the V gene TRBV5-1; weak D call: TRBD1 (5 bases). The V end lost 4 bases, the J end lost 0 bases, and 19 bases lay between the germline ends. Germline CDR1 SGHRS, CDR2 YFSETQ. This CDR3 has 17 residues. This CDR3 reads CASSLYPGRAMNTEAFF. In DNA form, the CDR3 reads TGCGCCAGCAGCCTTTATCCGGGCAGGGCAATGAACACTGAAGCTTTCTTT.

This clone occurred once. The chain employs TRBV6-2 or TRBV6-3 and TRBJ2-7; D may be TRBD2 (6 bases). This CDR3 is built from 14 residues. Germline V CDR1 and CDR2: MNHEY, SVGEGT. Trimming removed 3 bases at V and 4 bases at J, with 13 bases between. The CDR3: CASSYFAGRYEQYF. In DNA form, the CDR3 reads TGTGCCAGCAGTTATTTTGCAGGGAGGTACGAGCAGTACTTC.

The rearrangement uses TRBV11-2 and TRBJ2-6; D remains ambiguous. This CDR3 region has 14 residues. Per germline, CDR1 SGHAT and CDR2 FQNNGV. The V end was cut by 1 base, the J end by 4 bases, with 5 bases between. In DNA, the CDR3 is TGTGCCAGCAGCTTAGGGGCAGGGGCCAACGTCCTGACTTTC. It is translated as CASSLGAGANVLTF.

This sequence joins TRBV7-2 and TRBJ2-7; 8 positions match TRBD2. Germline V gene lookup returns CDR1 SGHTA and CDR2 FQGNSA. This CDR3 is built from 15 residues. V lost 5 bases to trimming and J lost 2 bases; unmatched junction nucleotides: 8. The DNA of the CDR3 is TGTGCCAGCAGCCCGTGGGGCGGGGGGACCTACGAGCAGTACTTC. Amino acid sequence: CASSPWGGGTYEQYF. Using reference TRBV7-2 and TRBJ2-7 for the parts outside the CDR3, the full variable domain is GAGVSQSPSNKVTEKGKDVELRCDPISGHTALYWYRQSLGQGLEFLIYFQGNSAPDKSGLPSDRFSAERTGGSVSTLTIQRTQQEDSAVYLCASSPWGGGTYEQYFGPGTRLTVT.

The V gene is TRBV19, the J gene TRBJ1-1; 7 positions match TRBD1. Germline CDR1 LNHDA, CDR2 SQIVND (reference sequence). The CDR3 contains 13 residues. After removal of 2 bases from V and 7 bases from J, the junction contained 4 bases not matched to a gene. CDR3 residues: CASSISGGIEAFF. CDR3 sequence (DNA): TGTGCCAGTAGTATATCAGGGGGTATTGAAGCTTTCTTT.